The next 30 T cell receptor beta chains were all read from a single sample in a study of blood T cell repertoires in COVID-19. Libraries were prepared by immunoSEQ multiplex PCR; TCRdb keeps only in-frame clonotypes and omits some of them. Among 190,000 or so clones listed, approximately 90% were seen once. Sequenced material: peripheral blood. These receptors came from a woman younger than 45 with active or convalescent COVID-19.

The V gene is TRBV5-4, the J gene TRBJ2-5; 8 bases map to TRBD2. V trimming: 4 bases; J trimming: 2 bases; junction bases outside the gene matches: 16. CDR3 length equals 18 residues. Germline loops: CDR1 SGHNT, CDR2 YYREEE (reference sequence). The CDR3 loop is CASSPGTRLARLQETQYF. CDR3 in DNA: TGTGCCAGCAGCCCAGGGACTAGACTGGCTAGATTACAAGAGACCCAGTACTTC.

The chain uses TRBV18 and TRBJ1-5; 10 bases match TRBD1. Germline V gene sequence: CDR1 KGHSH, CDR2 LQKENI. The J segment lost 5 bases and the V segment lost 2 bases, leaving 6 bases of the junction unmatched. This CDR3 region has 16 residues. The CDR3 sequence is CASSPSGTGAHQPQHF. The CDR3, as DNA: TGTGCCAGCTCACCATCCGGGACAGGGGCACATCAGCCCCAGCATTTT. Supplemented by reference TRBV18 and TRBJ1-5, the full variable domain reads NAGVMQNPRHLVRRRGQEARLRCSPMKGHSHVYWYRQLPEEGLKFMVYLQKENIIDESGMPKERFSAEFPKEGPSILRIQQVVRGDSAAYFCASSPSGTGAHQPQHFGDGTRLSIL.

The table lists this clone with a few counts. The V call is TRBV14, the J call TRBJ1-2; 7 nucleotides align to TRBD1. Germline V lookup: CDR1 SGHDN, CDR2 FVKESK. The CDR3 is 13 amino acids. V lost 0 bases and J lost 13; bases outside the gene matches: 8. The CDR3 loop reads CASSQELGQHRTF. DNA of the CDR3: TGTGCCAGCAGCCAAGAATTGGGACAGCATCGCACCTTC.

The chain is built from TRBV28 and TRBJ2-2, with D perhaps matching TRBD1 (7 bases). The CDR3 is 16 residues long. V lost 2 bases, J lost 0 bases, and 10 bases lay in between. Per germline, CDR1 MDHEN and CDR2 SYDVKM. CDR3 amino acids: CASSLGGTANTGELFF. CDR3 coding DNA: TGTGCCAGCAGTTTAGGAGGGACAGCGAACACCGGGGAGCTGTTTTTT.

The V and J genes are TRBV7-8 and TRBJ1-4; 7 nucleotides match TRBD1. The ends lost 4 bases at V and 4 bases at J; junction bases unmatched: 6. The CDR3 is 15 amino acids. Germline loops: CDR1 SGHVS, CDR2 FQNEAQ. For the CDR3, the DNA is TGTGCCAGCAGCTCAGGACAGGTCCTTAATGAAAAACTGTTTTTT. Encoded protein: CASSSGQVLNEKLFF.

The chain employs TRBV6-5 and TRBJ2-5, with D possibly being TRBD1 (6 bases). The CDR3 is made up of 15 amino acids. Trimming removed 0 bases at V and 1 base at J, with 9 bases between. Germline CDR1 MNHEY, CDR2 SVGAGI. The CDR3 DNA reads TGTGCCAGCAGTTACTCGACAGGATTCCAAGAGACCCAGTACTTC. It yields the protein CASSYSTGFQETQYF.

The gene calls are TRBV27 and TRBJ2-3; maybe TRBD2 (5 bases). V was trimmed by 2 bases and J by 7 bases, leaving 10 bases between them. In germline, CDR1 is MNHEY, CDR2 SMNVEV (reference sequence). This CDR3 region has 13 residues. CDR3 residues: CASSLNGVNTQYF. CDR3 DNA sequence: TGTGCCAGCAGTTTAAACGGGGTGAATACGCAGTATTTT.

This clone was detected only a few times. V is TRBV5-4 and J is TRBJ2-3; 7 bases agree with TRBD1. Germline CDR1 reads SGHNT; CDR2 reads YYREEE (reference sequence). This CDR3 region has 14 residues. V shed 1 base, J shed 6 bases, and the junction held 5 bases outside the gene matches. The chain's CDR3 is CASSLRQGEDTQYF. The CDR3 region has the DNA TGTGCCAGCAGCTTGAGACAGGGAGAGGATACGCAGTATTTT.

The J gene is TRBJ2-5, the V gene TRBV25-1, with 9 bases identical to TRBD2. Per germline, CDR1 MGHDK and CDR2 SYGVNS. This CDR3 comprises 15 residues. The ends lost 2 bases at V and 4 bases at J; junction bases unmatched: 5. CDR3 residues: CASSELGGRGETQYF. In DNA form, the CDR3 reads TGTGCCAGCAGTGAACTTGGCGGGAGGGGAGAGACCCAGTACTTC.

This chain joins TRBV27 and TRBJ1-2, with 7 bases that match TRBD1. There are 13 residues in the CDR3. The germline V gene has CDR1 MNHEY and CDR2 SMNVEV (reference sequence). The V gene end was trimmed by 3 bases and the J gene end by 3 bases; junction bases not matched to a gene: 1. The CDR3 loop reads CASSFGQDYGYTF. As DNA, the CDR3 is TGTGCCAGCAGTTTCGGACAGGACTATGGCTACACCTTC.

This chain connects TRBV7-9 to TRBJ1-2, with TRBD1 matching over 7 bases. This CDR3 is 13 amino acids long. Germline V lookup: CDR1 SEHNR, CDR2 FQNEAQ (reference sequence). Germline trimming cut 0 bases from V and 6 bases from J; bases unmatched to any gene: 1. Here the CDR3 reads CASSLAQGHGYTF. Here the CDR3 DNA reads TGTGCCAGCAGCTTAGCACAGGGGCATGGCTACACCTTC.

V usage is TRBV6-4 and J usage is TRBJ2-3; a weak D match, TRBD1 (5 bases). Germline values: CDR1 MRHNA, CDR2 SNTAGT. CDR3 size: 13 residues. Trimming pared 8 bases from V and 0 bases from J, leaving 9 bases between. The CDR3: CASQGISTDTQYF. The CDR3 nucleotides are TGTGCCAGCCAGGGCATCAGCACAGATACGCAGTATTTT.

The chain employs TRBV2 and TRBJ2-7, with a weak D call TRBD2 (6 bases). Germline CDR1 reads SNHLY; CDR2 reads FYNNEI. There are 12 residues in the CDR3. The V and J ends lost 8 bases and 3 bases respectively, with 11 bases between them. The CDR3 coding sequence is TGTGCCAGCGGGGGGACGGTCTACGAGCAGTACTTC. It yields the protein CASGGTVYEQYF.

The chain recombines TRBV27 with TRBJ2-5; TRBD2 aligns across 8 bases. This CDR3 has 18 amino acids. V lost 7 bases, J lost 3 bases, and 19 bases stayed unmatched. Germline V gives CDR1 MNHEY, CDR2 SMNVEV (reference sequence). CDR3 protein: CASTRKYRLAPNEETQYF. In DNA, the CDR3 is TGTGCCAGCACCCGCAAATACAGACTAGCGCCCAACGAAGAGACCCAGTACTTC.

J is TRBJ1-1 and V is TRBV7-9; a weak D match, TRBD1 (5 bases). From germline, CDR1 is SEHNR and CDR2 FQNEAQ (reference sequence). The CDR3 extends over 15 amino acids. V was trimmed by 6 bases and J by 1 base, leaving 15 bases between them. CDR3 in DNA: TGTGCCAGCAGGTCGTGGGTGACAGAGAACACTGAAGCTTTCTTT. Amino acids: CASRSWVTENTEAFF.

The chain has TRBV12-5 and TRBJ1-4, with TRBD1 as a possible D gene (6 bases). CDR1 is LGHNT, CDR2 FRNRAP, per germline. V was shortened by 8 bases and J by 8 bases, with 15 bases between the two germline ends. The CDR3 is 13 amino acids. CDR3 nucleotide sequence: TGTGCTAGTCATAGACAGGTGAAGGAAAAACTGTTTTTT. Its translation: CASHRQVKEKLFF.

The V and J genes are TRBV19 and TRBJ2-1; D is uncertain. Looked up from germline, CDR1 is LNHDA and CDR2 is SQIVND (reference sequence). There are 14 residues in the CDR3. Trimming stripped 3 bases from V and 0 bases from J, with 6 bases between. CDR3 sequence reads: CASSIGSSYNEQFF. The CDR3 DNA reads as TGTGCCAGTAGTATTGGTAGCTCCTACAATGAGCAGTTCTTC.

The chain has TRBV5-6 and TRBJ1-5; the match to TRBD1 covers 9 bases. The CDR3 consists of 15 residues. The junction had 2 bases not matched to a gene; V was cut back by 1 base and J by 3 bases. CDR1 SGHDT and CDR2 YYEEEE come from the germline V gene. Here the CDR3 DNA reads TGTGCCAGCAGCTTGTGGGACAGGGACAATCAGCCCCAGCATTTT. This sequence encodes CASSLWDRDNQPQHF.

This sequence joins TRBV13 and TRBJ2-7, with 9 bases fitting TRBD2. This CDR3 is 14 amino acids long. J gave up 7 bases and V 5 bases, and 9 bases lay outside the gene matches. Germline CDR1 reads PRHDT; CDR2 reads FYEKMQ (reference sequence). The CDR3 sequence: CASSMGLASGEQYF. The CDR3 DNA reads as TGTGCCAGCAGCATGGGACTAGCTTCGGGTGAGCAGTACTTC.

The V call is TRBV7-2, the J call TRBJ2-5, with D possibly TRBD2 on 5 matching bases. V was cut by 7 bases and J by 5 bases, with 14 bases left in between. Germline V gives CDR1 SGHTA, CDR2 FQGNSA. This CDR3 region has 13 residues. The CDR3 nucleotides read TGTGCCAGCACCTTTAGCGTAGGGGAGACCCAGTACTTC. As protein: CASTFSVGETQYF.

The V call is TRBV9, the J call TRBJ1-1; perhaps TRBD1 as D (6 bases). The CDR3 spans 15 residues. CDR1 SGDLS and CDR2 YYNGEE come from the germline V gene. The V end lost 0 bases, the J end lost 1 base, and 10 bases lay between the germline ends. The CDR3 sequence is CASSVGGGQNTEAFF. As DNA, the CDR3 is TGTGCCAGCAGCGTAGGCGGGGGGCAGAACACTGAAGCTTTCTTT.

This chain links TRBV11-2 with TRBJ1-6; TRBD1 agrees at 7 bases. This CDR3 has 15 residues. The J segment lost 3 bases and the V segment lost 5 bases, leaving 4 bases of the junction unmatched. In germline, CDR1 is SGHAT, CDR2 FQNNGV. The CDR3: CASSTGQVYNSPLHF. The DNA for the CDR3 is TGTGCCAGCAGCACCGGACAGGTCTATAATTCACCCCTCCACTTT.

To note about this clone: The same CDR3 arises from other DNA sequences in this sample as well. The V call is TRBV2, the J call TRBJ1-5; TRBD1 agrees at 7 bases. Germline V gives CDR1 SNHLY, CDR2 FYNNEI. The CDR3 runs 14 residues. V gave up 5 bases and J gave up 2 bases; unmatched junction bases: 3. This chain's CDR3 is CASSIDRGNQPQHF. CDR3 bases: TGTGCCAGCAGTATTGACAGGGGCAATCAGCCCCAGCATTTT.

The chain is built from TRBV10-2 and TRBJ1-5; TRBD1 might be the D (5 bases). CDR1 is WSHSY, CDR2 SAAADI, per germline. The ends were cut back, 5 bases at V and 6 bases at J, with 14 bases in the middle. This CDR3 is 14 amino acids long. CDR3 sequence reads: CASSPTGGSQPQHF. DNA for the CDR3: TGCGCCAGCAGTCCAACGGGGGGAAGTCAGCCCCAGCATTTT.

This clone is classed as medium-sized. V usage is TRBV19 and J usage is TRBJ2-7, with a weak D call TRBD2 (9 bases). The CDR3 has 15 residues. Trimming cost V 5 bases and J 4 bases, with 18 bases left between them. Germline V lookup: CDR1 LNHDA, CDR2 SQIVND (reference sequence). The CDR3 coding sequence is TGTGCCAGTAGTGCTAGCGGGACAGGTGTTTACGAGCAGTACTTC. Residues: CASSASGTGVYEQYF.

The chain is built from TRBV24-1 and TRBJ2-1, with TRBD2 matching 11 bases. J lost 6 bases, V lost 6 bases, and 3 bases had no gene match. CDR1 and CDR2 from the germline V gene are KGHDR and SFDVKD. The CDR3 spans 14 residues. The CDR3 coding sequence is TGTGCCACCAGTATAGCGGGAGGGGGCAATGAGCAGTTCTTC. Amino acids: CATSIAGGGNEQFF.

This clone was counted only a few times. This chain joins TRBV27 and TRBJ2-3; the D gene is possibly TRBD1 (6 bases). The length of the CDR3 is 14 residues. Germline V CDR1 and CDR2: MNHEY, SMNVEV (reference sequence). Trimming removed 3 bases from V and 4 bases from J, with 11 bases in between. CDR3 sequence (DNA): TGTGCCAGCAGTTTTTCGGCAGGGGCAGATACGCAGTATTTT. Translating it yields CASSFSAGADTQYF.

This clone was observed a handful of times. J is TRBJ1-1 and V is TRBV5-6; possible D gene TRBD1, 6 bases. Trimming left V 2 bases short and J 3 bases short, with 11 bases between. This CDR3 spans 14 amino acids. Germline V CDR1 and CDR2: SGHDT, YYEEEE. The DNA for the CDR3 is TGTGCCAGCAGCTTAGGACAGCAGCACACTGAAGCTTTCTTT. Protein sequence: CASSLGQQHTEAFF.

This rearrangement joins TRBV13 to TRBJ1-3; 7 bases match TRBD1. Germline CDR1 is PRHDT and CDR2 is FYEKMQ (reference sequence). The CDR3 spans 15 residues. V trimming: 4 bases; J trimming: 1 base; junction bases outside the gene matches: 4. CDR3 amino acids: CASSSKQGSGNTIYF. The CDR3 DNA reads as TGTGCCAGCAGCTCAAAACAGGGGTCTGGAAACACCATATATTTT.

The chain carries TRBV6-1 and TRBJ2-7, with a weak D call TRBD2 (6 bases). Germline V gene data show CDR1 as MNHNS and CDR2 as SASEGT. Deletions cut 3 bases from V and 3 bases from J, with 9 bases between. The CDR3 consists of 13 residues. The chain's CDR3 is CASSEGGNYEQYF. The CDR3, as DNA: TGTGCCAGCAGTGAGGGCGGGAACTACGAGCAGTACTTC.